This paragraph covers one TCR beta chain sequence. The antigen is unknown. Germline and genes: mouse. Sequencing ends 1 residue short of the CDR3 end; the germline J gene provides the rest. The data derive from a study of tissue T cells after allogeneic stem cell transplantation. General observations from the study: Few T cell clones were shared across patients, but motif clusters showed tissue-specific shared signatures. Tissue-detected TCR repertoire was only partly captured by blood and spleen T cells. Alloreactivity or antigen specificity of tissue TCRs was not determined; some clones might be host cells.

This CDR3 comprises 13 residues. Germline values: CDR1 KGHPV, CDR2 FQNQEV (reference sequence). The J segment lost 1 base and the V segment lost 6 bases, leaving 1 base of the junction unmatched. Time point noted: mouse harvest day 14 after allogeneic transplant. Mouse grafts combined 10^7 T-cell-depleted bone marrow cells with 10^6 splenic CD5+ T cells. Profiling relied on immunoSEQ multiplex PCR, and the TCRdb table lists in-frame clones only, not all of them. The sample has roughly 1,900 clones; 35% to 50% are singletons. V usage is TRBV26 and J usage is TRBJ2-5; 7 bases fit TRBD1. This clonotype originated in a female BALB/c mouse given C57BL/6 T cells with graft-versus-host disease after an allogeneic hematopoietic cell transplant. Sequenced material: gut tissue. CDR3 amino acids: CASRGTDQDTQYF. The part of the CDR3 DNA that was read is TGTGCCAGCAGAGGGACAGACCAAGACACCCAGTAC.